This TCR beta chain was found in a study of neoadjuvant anti-PD-1 for oral cavity cancer. Study overall: Around day 43, patients without progression received a fourth nivolumab dose before surgery.

Trimming cost V 2 bases and J 4 bases, with 12 bases left between them. CDR1 is MNHEY and CDR2 is SVGAGI in the germline V gene. This CDR3 is 15 amino acids long. Cohort: HPV-negative, locally advanced oral cavity squamous cell carcinoma patients. Clones were read by immunoSEQ multiplex PCR, and TCRdb kept only the in-frame ones, dropping some. The sample has about 14,000 clones, just over 65% seen once. Source: PBMCs, taken before nivolumab (anti-PD-1) treatment. This rearrangement joins TRBV6-5 to TRBJ2-1; D gene ambiguous. The sequence derives from a person between 35 and 79 years old with oral cavity squamous cell carcinoma. CDR3 sequence: CASSYDRSFYNEQFF. The CDR3 DNA follows: TGTGCCAGCAGTTACGATAGAAGTTTTTACAATGAGCAGTTCTTC.